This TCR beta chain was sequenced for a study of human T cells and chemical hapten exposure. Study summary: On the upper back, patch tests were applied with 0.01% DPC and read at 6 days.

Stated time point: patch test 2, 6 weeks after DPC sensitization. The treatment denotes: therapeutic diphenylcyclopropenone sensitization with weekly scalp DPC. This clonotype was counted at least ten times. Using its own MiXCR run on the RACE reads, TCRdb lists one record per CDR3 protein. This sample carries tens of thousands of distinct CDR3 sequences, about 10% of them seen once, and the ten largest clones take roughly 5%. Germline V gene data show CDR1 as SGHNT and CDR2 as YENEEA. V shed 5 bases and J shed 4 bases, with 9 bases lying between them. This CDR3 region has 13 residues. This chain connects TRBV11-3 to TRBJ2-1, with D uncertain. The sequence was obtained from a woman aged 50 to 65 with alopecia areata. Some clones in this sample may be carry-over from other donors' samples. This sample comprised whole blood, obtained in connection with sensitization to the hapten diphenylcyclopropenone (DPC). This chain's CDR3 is CASSPGPYNEQFF. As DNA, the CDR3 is TGTGCCAGCAGCCCGGGCCCGTACAATGAGCAGTTCTTC.